This T cell receptor (beta chain) originates from a study of T-cell memory formation after mild COVID-19. Study at large: TCR clusters showed largely donor specificity. Study-wide points: Clones that contracted from day 15 to 85 were balanced CD4/CD8, while later expanders leaned CD4+.

This clonotype was counted only a few times. Its antigen is currently unknown. TCRdb itself ran the 5' RACE reads through MiXCR, one entry per CDR3 protein. Of about 610,000 distinct CDR3 sequences listed, 15% to 20% are singletons. The TCR was taken from an adult woman who had mild COVID-19 (a few samples of this study predate the infection). Cell type and time point are not known. Sequenced: PBMCs or a T cell subset sorted from them (not recorded which).

This CDR3 reads CSVERTSGGNTGELFF. The CDR3 nucleotides are TGCAGCGTTGAAAGGACTAGCGGGGGGAACACCGGGGAGCTGTTTTTT. The J gene is TRBJ2-2, the V gene TRBV29-1, with TRBD2 identical over 13 bases. Trimming cost V 2 bases and J 1 base; bases outside gene matches: 1. The V gene's germline CDR1 is SQVTM and CDR2 ANQGSEA. The length of the CDR3 is 16 residues.